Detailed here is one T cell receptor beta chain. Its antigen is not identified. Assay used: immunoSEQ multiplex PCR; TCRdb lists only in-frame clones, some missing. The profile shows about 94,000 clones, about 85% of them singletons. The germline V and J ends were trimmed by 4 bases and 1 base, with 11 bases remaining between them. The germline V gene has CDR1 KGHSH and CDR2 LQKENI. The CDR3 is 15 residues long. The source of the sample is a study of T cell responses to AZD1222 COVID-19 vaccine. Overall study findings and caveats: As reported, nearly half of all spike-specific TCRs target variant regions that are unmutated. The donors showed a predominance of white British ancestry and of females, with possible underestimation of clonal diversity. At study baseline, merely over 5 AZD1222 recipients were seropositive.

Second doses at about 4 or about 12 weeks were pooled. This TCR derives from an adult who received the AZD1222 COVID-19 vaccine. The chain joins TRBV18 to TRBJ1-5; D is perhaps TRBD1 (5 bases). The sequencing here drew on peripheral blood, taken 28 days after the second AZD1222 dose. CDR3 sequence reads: CASSQGANSNQPQHF. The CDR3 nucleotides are TGTGCCAGCTCACAAGGGGCGAACAGCAATCAGCCCCAGCATTTT.